This TCR beta chain is from a study of T cell responses to AZD1222 COVID-19 vaccine. On this clone: Its antigen remains unidentified.

Study outcomes and limitations: Donors in the cohort were predominantly white British and more often female, and clonal diversity was possibly underestimated.

Germline V lookup: CDR1 LGHNA, CDR2 YNFKEQ. V was pared by 2 bases and J by 7 bases, with 18 bases of the junction left unmatched. CDR3 length: 20 amino acids. Profiling relied on immunoSEQ multiplex PCR, and the TCRdb table lists in-frame clones only, not all of them. The repertoire has around 110,000 clones, roughly 87% of them found once; the top ten carry 6% to 8%. The sequence derives from an adult in good health. This chain links TRBV4-2 with TRBJ2-1, with TRBD2 matching over 12 bases. The source material was peripheral blood, sampled on day 0 of AZD1222 vaccination. CDR3 DNA: TGTGCCAGCAGCCAAAGACAGTCTAGCGGGGGGGTTATAGTTAGGAATGAGCAGTTCTTC. Translating gives CASSQRQSSGGVIVRNEQFF.